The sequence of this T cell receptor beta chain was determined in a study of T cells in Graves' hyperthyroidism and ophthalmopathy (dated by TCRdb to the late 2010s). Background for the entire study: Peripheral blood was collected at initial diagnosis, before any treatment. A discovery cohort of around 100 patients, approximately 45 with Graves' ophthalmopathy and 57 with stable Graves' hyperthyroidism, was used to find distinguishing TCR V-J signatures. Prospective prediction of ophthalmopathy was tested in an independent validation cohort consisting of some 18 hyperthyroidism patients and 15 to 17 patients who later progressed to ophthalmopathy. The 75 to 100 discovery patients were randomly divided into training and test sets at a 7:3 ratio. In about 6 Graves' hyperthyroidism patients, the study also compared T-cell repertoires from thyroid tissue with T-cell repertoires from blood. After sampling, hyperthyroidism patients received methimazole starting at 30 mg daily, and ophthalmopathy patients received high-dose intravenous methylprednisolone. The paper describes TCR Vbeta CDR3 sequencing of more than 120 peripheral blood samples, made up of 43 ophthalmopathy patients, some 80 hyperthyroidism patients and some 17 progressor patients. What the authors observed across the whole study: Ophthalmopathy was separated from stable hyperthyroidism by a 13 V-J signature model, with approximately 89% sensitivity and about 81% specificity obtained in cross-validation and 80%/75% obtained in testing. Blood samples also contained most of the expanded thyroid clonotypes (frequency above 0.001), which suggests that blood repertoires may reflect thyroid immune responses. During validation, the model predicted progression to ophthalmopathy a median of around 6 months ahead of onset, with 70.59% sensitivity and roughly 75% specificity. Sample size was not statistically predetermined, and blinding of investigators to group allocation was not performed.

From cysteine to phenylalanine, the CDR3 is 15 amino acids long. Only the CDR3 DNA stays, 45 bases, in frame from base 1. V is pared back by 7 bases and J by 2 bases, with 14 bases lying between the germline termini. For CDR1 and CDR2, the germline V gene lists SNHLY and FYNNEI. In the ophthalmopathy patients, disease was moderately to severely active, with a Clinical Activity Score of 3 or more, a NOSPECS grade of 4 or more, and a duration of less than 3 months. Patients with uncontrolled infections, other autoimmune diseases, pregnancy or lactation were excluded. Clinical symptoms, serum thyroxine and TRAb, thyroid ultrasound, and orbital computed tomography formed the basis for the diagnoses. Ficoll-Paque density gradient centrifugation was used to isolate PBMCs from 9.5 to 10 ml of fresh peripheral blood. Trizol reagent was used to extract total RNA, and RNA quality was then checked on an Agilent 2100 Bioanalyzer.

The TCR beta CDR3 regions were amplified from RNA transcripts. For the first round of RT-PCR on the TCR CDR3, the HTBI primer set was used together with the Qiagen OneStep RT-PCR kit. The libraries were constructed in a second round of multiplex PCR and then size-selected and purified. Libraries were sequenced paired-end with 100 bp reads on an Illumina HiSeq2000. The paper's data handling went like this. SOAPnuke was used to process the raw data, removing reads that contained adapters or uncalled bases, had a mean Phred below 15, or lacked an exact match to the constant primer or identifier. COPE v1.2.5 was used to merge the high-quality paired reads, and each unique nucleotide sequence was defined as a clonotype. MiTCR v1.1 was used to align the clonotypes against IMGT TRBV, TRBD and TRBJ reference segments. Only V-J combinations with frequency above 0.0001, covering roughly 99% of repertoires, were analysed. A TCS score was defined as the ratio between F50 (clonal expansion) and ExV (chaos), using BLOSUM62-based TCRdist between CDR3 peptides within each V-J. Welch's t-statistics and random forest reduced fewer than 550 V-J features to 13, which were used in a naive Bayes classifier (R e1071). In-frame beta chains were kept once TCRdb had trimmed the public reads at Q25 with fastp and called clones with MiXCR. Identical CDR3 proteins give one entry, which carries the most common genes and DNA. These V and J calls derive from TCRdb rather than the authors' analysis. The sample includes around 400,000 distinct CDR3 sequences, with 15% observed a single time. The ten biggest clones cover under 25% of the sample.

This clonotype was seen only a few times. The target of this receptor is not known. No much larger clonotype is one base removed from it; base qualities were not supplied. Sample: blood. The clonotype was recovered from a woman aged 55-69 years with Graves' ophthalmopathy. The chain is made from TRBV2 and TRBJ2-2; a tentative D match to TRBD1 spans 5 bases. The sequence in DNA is TGTGCCAGCAACGAACAGGTCCCTAACACCGGGGAGCTGTTTTTT. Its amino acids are CASNEQVPNTGELFF.